The clone carrying this T cell receptor (beta chain) was counted between two and nine times. Using its own MiXCR run on the RT-PCR reads, TCRdb lists one record per CDR3 protein. The sample includes almost 700,000 distinct CDR3 sequences, approximately 15% of them seen just once. Germline V gene sequence: CDR1 DFQATT, CDR2 SNEGSKA (reference sequence). V lost 8 bases, J lost 0 bases, and 5 bases lay in between. The CDR3 contains 12 residues. The clonotype was recovered from a female donor in good health, serving as a healthy control. Sequencing input: memory CD4+ T cells from blood. The chain couples TRBV20-1 to TRBJ2-6; D not resolved. In DNA form, the CDR3 reads TGCAGTACTGTCTCTGGGGCCAACGTCCTGACTTTC. Translation: CSTVSGANVLTF.